Listed here are 29 T cell receptor beta chains from one sample, sequenced in a study of T cells after yellow fever vaccination. TCRdb ran MiXCR on the 5' RACE reads and lists one entry per CDR3 protein. The sample contains approximately 160,000 distinct CDR3 sequences, around 9% of which appear only once. Sequences were derived from CD8+ T cells sorted from PBMCs, sampled 45 days after the yellow fever booster vaccination. These receptors all come from a man younger than 35 who received the YFV17D yellow fever vaccine.

V usage is TRBV5-1 and J usage is TRBJ1-1; tentative D call: TRBD1 (5 bases). Trimming cost V 0 bases and J 3 bases, with 15 bases left between them. The CDR3 totals 16 residues. Germline V gene lookup returns CDR1 SGHRS and CDR2 YFSETQ. This chain's CDR3 is CASSLVGESGDTEAFF. CDR3 in DNA: TGCGCCAGCAGCTTGGTAGGCGAGTCGGGGGACACTGAAGCTTTCTTT.

The chain recombines TRBV6-1 with TRBJ2-3; TRBD2 matches at 9 bases. J lost 0 bases, V lost 2 bases, and 9 bases had no gene match. The CDR3 is 18 residues long. Germline lookup yields CDR1 MNHNS and CDR2 SASEGT. The CDR3: CASSEPAGGAFSTDTQYF. The CDR3 DNA reads TGTGCCAGCAGTGAACCGGCGGGGGGGGCCTTCAGCACAGATACGCAGTATTTT.

The rearrangement links TRBV4-3 to TRBJ2-3; D not resolved. Germline V gene data show CDR1 as LGHNA and CDR2 as YSLEER. The CDR3 contains 15 residues. Trimming took off 0 bases at V and 1 base at J, with 8 bases between the two ends. The CDR3, as DNA: TGCGCCAGCAGCCAAGATTGGCCGGGCACAGATACGCAGTATTTT. This encodes CASSQDWPGTDTQYF.

The sample holds a few counts of this clonotype. The chain recombines TRBV6-5 with TRBJ1-1; D not certain. V lost 7 bases and J lost 1, with 16 bases in between. CDR1 is MNHEY, CDR2 SVGAGI, per germline. This CDR3 contains 15 residues. The CDR3 reads CASILLDGRNTEAFF. CDR3 nucleotide sequence: TGTGCCAGCATTCTATTGGACGGACGGAACACTGAAGCTTTCTTT.

In this sample, this clonotype turned up a few times. The chain couples TRBV2 to TRBJ2-7; no reliable D call. Deletions cut 6 bases from V and 3 bases from J, with 15 bases between. Germline CDR1 and CDR2: SNHLY and FYNNEI. The CDR3 extends over 14 amino acids. CDR3 sequence reads: CASSPGVSLYEQYF. Here the CDR3 DNA reads TGTGCCAGCAGCCCCGGTGTTTCCCTCTACGAGCAGTACTTC.

The chain employs TRBV7-2 and TRBJ1-1; D ambiguous. Trimming took off 4 bases at V and 1 base at J, with 22 bases between the two ends. Looked up from germline, CDR1 is SGHTA and CDR2 is FQGNSA. The CDR3 runs to 18 residues. CDR3 DNA sequence: TGTGCCAGCAGCTACACGACGGTAGGTGTGCTCGGGAACACTGAAGCTTTCTTT. Amino acid sequence: CASSYTTVGVLGNTEAFF.

This clonotype was observed a handful of times. The chain combines TRBV12-5 with TRBJ1-1; D call uncertain. This CDR3 has 13 amino acids. Trimming cost V 3 bases and J 1 base, with 6 bases left between them. Germline CDR1 is LGHNT and CDR2 is FRNRAP. Here the CDR3 DNA reads TGTGCTAGTGGTTTCGCGGGGAACACTGAAGCTTTCTTT. Protein: CASGFAGNTEAFF.

This chain joins TRBV20-1 and TRBJ2-7; D gene unclear. V was shortened by 1 base and J by 1 base, with 8 bases between the two germline ends. The CDR3 is 13 residues long. Germline V gene data show CDR1 as DFQATT and CDR2 as SNEGSKA (reference sequence). In DNA, the CDR3 is TGCAGTGCTAGAGCCCCTATGTCCTACGAGCAGTACTTC. Residues: CSARAPMSYEQYF.

This rearrangement joins TRBV4-1 to TRBJ1-2; D is perhaps TRBD1 (6 bases). The germline V gene has CDR1 MGHRA and CDR2 YSYEKL. The CDR3 has 15 amino acids. V lost 1 base and J 3 bases, leaving 12 bases between the germline ends. In nucleotides, the CDR3 is TGCGCCAGCAGCCAAGGGGCCGGGGGCGACTATGGCTACACCTTC. It is translated as CASSQGAGGDYGYTF.

This clonotype was counted a few times. J is TRBJ2-5 and V is TRBV7-6; 10 nucleotides agree with TRBD2. The germline CDR1 and CDR2 sequences are SGHVS and FNYEAQ. The CDR3 is 14 amino acids. V lost 6 bases and J lost 5; bases outside the gene matches: 6. CDR3 nucleotide sequence: TGTGCCAGCAGGCTAGCGGGGGAGGTGGAGACCCAGTACTTC. Its translation: CASRLAGEVETQYF.

This clonotype was seen ten or more times. This chain links TRBV4-3 with TRBJ2-7; D remains ambiguous. The length of the CDR3 is 13 residues. V was pared by 0 bases and J by 4 bases, with 7 bases between. Looked up from germline, CDR1 is LGHNA and CDR2 is YSLEER. In DNA form, the CDR3 reads TGCGCCAGCAGCCAAGAGGGATCGTACGAGCAGTACTTC. This codes for CASSQEGSYEQYF.

The table lists this clonotype with a few counts. The chain couples TRBV27 to TRBJ2-7; TRBD2 aligns across 13 bases. CDR3 size: 17 residues. The J segment lost 6 bases and the V segment lost 5 bases, leaving 13 bases of the junction unmatched. Germline V gives CDR1 MNHEY, CDR2 SMNVEV (reference sequence). DNA of the CDR3: TGTGCCAGCAGTCCTCAGGGACTAGCGGGGATTTATGGCGAGCAGTACGTC. Amino acids: CASSPQGLAGIYGEQYV.

This clonotype was seen a handful of times. This chain joins TRBV7-9 and TRBJ1-4; D is undetermined. Germline V CDR1 and CDR2: SEHNR, FQNEAQ (reference sequence). The length of the CDR3 is 16 residues. V lost 5 bases to trimming and J lost 8 bases, with 21 bases between them. The CDR3 DNA is TGTGCCAGCAGCCCTTACTTGACCCGAGGAAACGAAAAACTGTTTTTT. It yields the protein CASSPYLTRGNEKLFF.

In its sample, this clonotype was seen a few times. The chain is built from TRBV21-1 and TRBJ1-5; the listed D gene, TRBD1, was not tested against the DNA. TRBV21-1 constitutes a pseudogene. The CDR3 has 13 residues. CDR3 sequence reads: CASRYRLNQPQHF. The CDR3 DNA reads TGTGCCAGCAGGTACAGGCTCAATCAGCCCCAGCATTTT.

This clonotype was found many times. V usage is TRBV4-2 and J usage is TRBJ1-3; D uncertain. Trimming left V 4 bases short and J 0 bases short, with 10 bases between. CDR1 is LGHNA and CDR2 is YNFKEQ in the germline V gene. The CDR3 loop spans 15 amino acids. In nucleotides, the CDR3 is TGTGCCAGCAGCCCCGAATCGGCCTCTGGAAACACCATATATTTT. Protein product: CASSPESASGNTIYF.

This clonotype occurred a few times. The rearrangement links TRBV12-3 or TRBV12-4 to TRBJ1-1, with 11 bases lining up with TRBD1. After removal of 2 bases from V and 5 bases from J, the junction contained 4 bases not matched to a gene. CDR3 size: 15 residues. CDR3 protein: CASSLTGTGGTEAFF. DNA for the CDR3: TGTGCCAGCAGTTTAACCGGGACAGGGGGGACTGAAGCTTTCTTT.

There are a few counts of this clonotype. This sequence joins TRBV25-1 and TRBJ2-7; D tentatively reads TRBD1 or TRBD2 (6 bases each). The CDR3 consists of 17 residues. V dropped 3 bases and J dropped 4 bases, with 22 bases sitting between them. Germline loops: CDR1 MGHDK, CDR2 SYGVNS. CDR3 region: CASSDLLGGGRRYEQYF. In DNA, the CDR3 is TGTGCCAGCAGTGATCTTCTCGGAGGGGGGCGCCGGTACGAGCAGTACTTC.

In its sample, this clonotype was seen a few times. This sequence joins TRBV20-1 and TRBJ2-5; the D gene is possibly TRBD2 (5 bases). This CDR3 region has 12 residues. V was shortened by 6 bases and J by 4 bases, with 12 bases between the two germline ends. Germline V gene sequence: CDR1 DFQATT, CDR2 SNEGSKA (reference sequence). For the CDR3, the DNA is TGCAGTGCGACGCCCCGGGGAGAGACCCAGTACTTC. Protein product: CSATPRGETQYF.

V is TRBV5-4 and J is TRBJ2-5; weak D call: TRBD2 (7 bases). The CDR3 has 14 residues. V was cut by 2 bases and J by 5 bases, with 13 bases left in between. From germline, CDR1 is SGHNT and CDR2 YYREEE (reference sequence). The CDR3 region has the DNA TGTGCCAGCAGCTTAAGGGGGGGCGGCGAGACCCAGTACTTC. This encodes CASSLRGGGETQYF. The whole variable domain, filled in from reference TRBV5-4 and TRBJ2-5, reads ETGVTQSPTHLIKTRGQQVTLRCSSQSGHNTVSWYQQALGQGPQFIFQYYREEENGRGNFPPRFSGLQFPNYSSELNVNALELDDSALYLCASSLRGGGETQYFGPGTRLLVL.

This clonotype was seen repeatedly, ten times or more. This chain uses TRBV5-1 with TRBJ2-3; TRBD2 matches 8 bases. CDR3 length: 16 amino acids. The V gene's germline CDR1 is SGHRS and CDR2 YFSETQ. Trimming removed 0 bases from V and 5 bases from J; junction bases left unmatched: 8. CDR3 protein: CASSLALGGAGDTQYF. In DNA form, the CDR3 reads TGCGCCAGCAGCTTGGCTCTCGGGGGGGCAGGAGATACGCAGTATTTT.

Many counts were recorded for this clonotype. This chain links TRBV5-1 with TRBJ2-1; D remains unclear. The CDR3 covers 14 residues. The germline V gene has CDR1 SGHRS and CDR2 YFSETQ. V dropped 4 bases and J dropped 2 bases, with 10 bases sitting between them. The CDR3 DNA reads TGCGCCAGCAGCCCGGTGGGCACCTACAATGAGCAGTTCTTC. It encodes CASSPVGTYNEQFF.

The J gene is TRBJ2-1, the V gene TRBV29-1, with D tentatively TRBD2 (5 bases). This CDR3 spans 14 amino acids. V was pared by 4 bases and J by 2 bases, with 12 bases between. Germline V gene data show CDR1 as SQVTM and CDR2 as ANQGSEA. This CDR3 is CSVAFRTPYNEQFF. In DNA form, the CDR3 reads TGCAGCGTTGCTTTTAGGACTCCCTACAATGAGCAGTTCTTC.

This clonotype was counted many times. V usage is TRBV5-1 and J usage is TRBJ2-7; maybe TRBD1 (6 bases). Trimming stripped 3 bases from V and 1 base from J, with 14 bases between. This CDR3 is 15 amino acids long. Per germline, CDR1 SGHRS and CDR2 YFSETQ. In DNA form, the CDR3 reads TGCGCCAGCAGCTCGATGGGGGCTCGATCCTACGAGCAGTACTTC. Protein product: CASSSMGARSYEQYF.

The table lists this clonotype with a few counts. The chain has TRBV11-3 and TRBJ2-5; 8 bases are shared with TRBD1. The length of the CDR3 is 13 residues. Germline-derived CDR1 and CDR2 are SGHNT and YENEEA. V shed 5 bases and J 3 bases; nucleotides not matched to a gene: 2. In DNA, the CDR3 is TGTGCCAGCAGCCAGACAGGGGAAGAGACCCAGTACTTC. This translates into CASSQTGEETQYF.

This clonotype was observed a few times. The chain joins TRBV9 to TRBJ2-5; tentatively, D is TRBD1 (6 bases). Germline loops: CDR1 SGDLS, CDR2 YYNGEE. Deletions cut 2 bases from V and 4 bases from J, with 12 bases between. This CDR3 comprises 14 residues. The CDR3 reads CASSVSGVPETQYF. The CDR3 nucleotides are TGTGCCAGCAGCGTTTCAGGGGTCCCAGAGACCCAGTACTTC. The full variable domain, its missing parts supplied by reference TRBV9 and TRBJ2-5, is DSGVTQTPKHLITATGQRVTLRCSPRSGDLSVYWYQQSLDQGLQFLIQYYNGEERAKGNILERFSAQQFPDLHSELNLSSLELGDSALYFCASSVSGVPETQYFGPGTRLLVL.

The table lists this clonotype with a few counts. V and J are TRBV2 and TRBJ2-5, with 9 bases that match TRBD1. The junction had 26 bases not matched to a gene; V was cut back by 8 bases and J by 4 bases. This CDR3 has 20 residues. Germline V gene sequence: CDR1 SNHLY, CDR2 FYNNEI. The CDR3 region has the DNA TGTGCCAGCGGAGCTAGACCTCCGGGGGAATTCGGGACAGGGTTAGAGACCCAGTACTTC. It yields the protein CASGARPPGEFGTGLETQYF.

This clonotype was counted a few times. The V gene is TRBV29-1, the J gene TRBJ1-1; D perhaps matches TRBD1 (5 bases). The ends were cut back, 0 bases at V and 3 bases at J, with 14 bases in the middle. Looked up from germline, CDR1 is SQVTM and CDR2 is ANQGSEA. The CDR3 has 15 amino acids. CDR3 sequence (DNA): TGCAGCGTTGAAGATCTTTACAGAGGGGACACTGAAGCTTTCTTT. Translating it yields CSVEDLYRGDTEAFF.

The chain uses TRBV19 and TRBJ2-1; TRBD1 matches 7 bases. This CDR3 comprises 15 residues. The V gene's germline CDR1 is LNHDA and CDR2 SQIVND (reference sequence). The trim removed 3 bases at V and 4 bases at J, leaving 6 bases unmatched. CDR3 in DNA: TGTGCCAGTAGTATCTCAGGGGGAATTTACAATGAGCAGTTCTTC. Encoded protein: CASSISGGIYNEQFF.

This clonotype has only a few counts. V usage is TRBV4-1 and J usage is TRBJ2-2; D remains ambiguous. V gave up 0 bases and J gave up 7 bases, with 15 bases separating them. The CDR3 length is 16 residues. The germline V gene has CDR1 MGHRA and CDR2 YSYEKL. DNA for the CDR3: TGCGCCAGCAGCCAAGAGGCGGATTCCTCGGTCGGGGAGCTGTTTTTT. Its translation is CASSQEADSSVGELFF.